This TCR beta chain was captured by sequencing in a study of blood T cell repertoires in COVID-19. Overall study context: The analysed material was cDNA or gDNA that came from T cells, B-cell-depleted T cells, or PBMCs.

Method: immunoSEQ multiplex PCR; TCRdb's copy keeps in-frame clones and lacks some. The data contain 350,000 to 400,000 clones, approximately 92% of them seen just once; the ten biggest clones take up less than 1.2%. CDR1 and CDR2 from the germline V gene are SGHVS and FQNEAQ. The CDR3 has 16 residues. Unmatched junction bases numbered 11, after V lost 3 bases and J lost 5 bases. This clone is a singleton in its sample. Input material: PBMCs or T cells enriched from blood (not recorded which). This chain links TRBV7-8 with TRBJ2-5; the match to TRBD1 covers 8 bases. The clonotype originates from a man between 18 and 29 years old who had recovered from COVID-19. The CDR3 spells CASSFDERTGWETQYF. The CDR3 nucleotides read TGTGCCAGCAGCTTCGACGAACGGACAGGGTGGGAGACCCAGTACTTC.